The source of this T cell receptor beta chain is a study of blood T cell repertoires in COVID-19. Study-wide context: COVID-19 samples from acute and convalescent phases originated in the United States, Italy and Spain. The cDNA or gDNA used as material had been derived from T cells, B-cell-depleted T cells, or PBMCs.

Trimming removed 6 bases at V and 6 bases at J, with 14 bases between. This CDR3 comprises 13 residues. Original processing methods: How many nucleated cells were present was estimated from reference gene primer amplification. Clones were read by immunoSEQ multiplex PCR, and TCRdb kept only the in-frame ones, dropping some. V, J and clone size derive from that table, while D and trimming were established from the DNA sequence. This sample has about 140,000 clones, with approximately 91% found just once. The V call is TRBV12-3 or TRBV12-4, the J call TRBJ2-5; tentatively, D is TRBD1 (6 bases). The sequencing input was peripheral blood. The clonotype originates from a man in his fifties with active or convalescent COVID-19. This chain's CDR3 is CASSSRGAKTQYF. CDR3 nucleotides: TGTGCCAGCAGCTCCAGGGGCGCGAAGACCCAGTACTTC.